A single sample is the source of the 29 T cell receptor beta chains below, sequenced in a study of regulatory T cells in long-lasting Graves disease. The time point was: newly diagnosed GD, antithyroid drugs for less than 3 months. PBMC-derived RNA was used for the TCR library. Arm-PCR of CDR3 regions and iRepertoire HTBI primers were the basis on which TCR beta libraries were built. Each CDR3 protein is one row after TCRdb ran MiXCR on the multiplex PCR reads. The table has a few hundred thousand distinct CDR3 sequences, approximately 15% seen once; the top ten hold 30%. In addition, the sample was reused for a study of T cells in Graves' hyperthyroidism and ophthalmopathy.

The material sequenced was peripheral blood mononuclear cells (PBMCs), taken at new diagnosis, from a patient treated with antithyroid drugs. These receptors all stem from a man in his forties with Graves disease.

This clonotype was picked up a small number of times. The chain uses TRBV6-1 and TRBJ1-5, with TRBD1 identical over 8 bases. From germline, CDR1 is MNHNS and CDR2 SASEGT. This CDR3 region has 15 residues. V was pared by 4 bases and J by 5 bases, with 7 bases of the junction left unmatched. The CDR3 DNA reads TGTGCCAGCAGTGCCATACCACAGGGGGATCAGCCCCAGCATTTT. Its protein product is CASSAIPQGDQPQHF.

The CDR3: CATDRLVSSYEQYF. Written as DNA, the CDR3 is TGTGCCACCGATAGACTAGTATCTTCCTACGAGCAGTACTTC. This chain connects TRBV3-1 to TRBJ2-7; D is perhaps TRBD2 (6 bases). Germline V gene sequence: CDR1 LGHDT, CDR2 YNNKEL (reference sequence). V lost 10 bases and J 1 base, leaving 17 bases between the germline ends. There are 14 residues in the CDR3.

This clonotype has at least ten counts. The chain uses TRBV18 and TRBJ1-1; TRBD1 matches at 10 bases. Trimming at V came to 6 bases and at J to 5 bases, leaving 3 bases not matched to a gene. This CDR3 region has 13 residues. The germline gives CDR1 KGHSH, CDR2 LQKENI. CDR3 region: CASSQGQGTEAFF. CDR3 sequence (DNA): TGTGCCAGCTCTCAGGGACAGGGGACTGAAGCTTTCTTT. The full variable domain, in which reference TRBV18 and TRBJ1-1 provide the parts outside the CDR3, is NAGVMQNPRHLVRRRGQEARLRCSPMKGHSHVYWYRQLPEEGLKFMVYLQKENIIDESGMPKERFSAEFPKEGPSILRIQQVVRGDSAAYFCASSQGQGTEAFFGQGTRLTVV.

The gene calls are TRBV4-2 and TRBJ2-1, with 8 bases that match TRBD1. The J segment lost 10 bases and the V segment lost 0 bases, leaving 11 bases of the junction unmatched. The CDR3 has 16 residues. Looked up from germline, CDR1 is LGHNA and CDR2 is YNFKEQ. CDR3: CASSQDQRQGTYEQFF. In DNA form, the CDR3 reads TGTGCCAGCAGCCAAGATCAGAGACAGGGGACTTACGAGCAGTTCTTC.

The rearrangement links TRBV29-1 to TRBJ1-3; possibly TRBD1 for D (6 bases). The ends were cut back, 6 bases at V and 7 bases at J, with 13 bases in the middle. Germline V lookup: CDR1 SQVTM, CDR2 ANQGSEA. This CDR3 region has 12 residues. CDR3 nucleotides: TGCAGCGTGAGCTCGGGACACAACACCATATATTTT. This codes for CSVSSGHNTIYF.

This clonotype was counted many times. The rearrangement links TRBV9 to TRBJ2-7, with D possibly being TRBD2 (6 bases). V lost 0 bases to trimming and J lost 3 bases, with 10 bases between them. Looked up from germline, CDR1 is SGDLS and CDR2 is YYNGEE. CDR3 size: 14 residues. CDR3 in amino acids: CASSVGGVNYEQYF. In nucleotides, the CDR3 is TGTGCCAGCAGCGTAGGGGGGGTTAACTACGAGCAGTACTTC.

At least ten counts were recorded for this clonotype. The chain recombines TRBV7-3 with TRBJ2-3; 8 bases match TRBD2. V shed 6 bases and J 3 bases; nucleotides not matched to a gene: 8. CDR1 is SGHTA and CDR2 is FQGTGA in the germline V gene. The CDR3 spans 15 residues. Here the CDR3 reads CASSALGGGTDTQYF. Written as DNA, the CDR3 is TGTGCCAGCAGTGCTCTCGGCGGGGGGACAGATACGCAGTATTTT.

This clonotype has ten or more counts. The chain is built from TRBV5-1 and TRBJ2-7; the match to TRBD2 covers 9 bases. J was trimmed by 0 bases and V by 4 bases; bases with no gene match: 8. The CDR3 contains 16 residues. The germline V gene encodes CDR1 SGHRS and CDR2 YFSETQ. CDR3 loop: CASSRAGGGYSYEQYF. CDR3 nucleotides: TGCGCCAGCAGCCGCGCGGGAGGGGGGTACTCCTACGAGCAGTACTTC.

This clonotype was picked up many times. The J gene is TRBJ2-7, the V gene TRBV11-2, with TRBD1 matching over 10 bases. The CDR3 is 18 amino acids. From germline, CDR1 is SGHAT and CDR2 FQNNGV. The V gene end was trimmed by 5 bases and the J gene end by 3 bases; junction bases not matched to a gene: 16. The CDR3 DNA reads as TGTGCCAGCAGCCCGTTGTCCCGGGACAGGGGCGGCGACTACGAGCAGTACTTC. It is translated as CASSPLSRDRGGDYEQYF.

CDR3 coding DNA: TGTGCCAGCACCCCGCTAGGGGCAGACACCATATATTTT. This encodes CASTPLGADTIYF. The V gene is TRBV13, the J gene TRBJ1-3, with a tentative D call TRBD1 (5 bases). The V end lost 7 bases, the J end lost 8 bases, and 15 bases lay between the germline ends. In germline, CDR1 is PRHDT, CDR2 FYEKMQ (reference sequence). The CDR3 is 13 amino acids.

This clonotype has just a few counts. V usage is TRBV19 and J usage is TRBJ2-7; D gene ambiguous. The V gene lost 3 bases and the J gene lost 4 bases, with 10 bases spanning the gap. Germline values: CDR1 LNHDA, CDR2 SQIVND (reference sequence). The CDR3 runs 13 residues. As DNA, the CDR3 is TGTGCCAGTAGTATCGGAAGTGGATACGAGCAGTACTTC. It codes for CASSIGSGYEQYF. Full variable domain (rest looked up from reference TRBV19 and TRBJ2-7): DGGITQSPKYLFRKEGQNVTLSCEQNLNHDAMYWYRQDPGQGLRLIYYSQIVNDFQKGDIAEGYSVSREKKESFPLTVTSAQKNPTAFYLCASSIGSGYEQYFGPGTRLTVT.

V is TRBV4-2 and J is TRBJ2-1, with 8 bases matching TRBD2. Trimming took 1 base from V and 1 from J; bases not matched to a gene: 12. Germline V gene lookup returns CDR1 LGHNA and CDR2 YNFKEQ. The CDR3 is 19 residues long. The CDR3 DNA sequence: TGTGCCAGCAGCCAAGCGGTCGCTATCGGGGGGGGTTCCTACAATGAGCAGTTCTTC. Translation gives CASSQAVAIGGGSYNEQFF.

The V and J genes are TRBV7-3 and TRBJ2-2, with D possibly called TRBD1 or TRBD2 (5 bases each). The CDR3 sequence is 15 residues long. Germline V gives CDR1 SGHTA, CDR2 FQGTGA. V lost 6 bases to trimming and J lost 4 bases, with 15 bases between them. The CDR3 coding sequence is TGTGCCAGCAGATTCCGGGACGTCTCCACCGGGGAGCTGTTTTTT. It specifies CASRFRDVSTGELFF.

This chain joins TRBV4-1 and TRBJ1-5; D remains unclear. CDR3 length equals 16 residues. Germline V gene lookup returns CDR1 MGHRA and CDR2 YSYEKL. V was trimmed by 0 bases and J by 2 bases, leaving 11 bases between them. The CDR3 DNA follows: TGCGCCAGCAGCCAAGAGGGAGGAAGGGGCAATCAGCCCCAGCATTTT. Translation gives CASSQEGGRGNQPQHF.

This clonotype was counted ten times or more. The chain joins TRBV28 to TRBJ2-1, with a weak D call TRBD2 (6 bases). Trimming stripped 5 bases from V and 5 bases from J, with 16 bases between. Per germline, CDR1 MDHEN and CDR2 SYDVKM. This CDR3 comprises 15 residues. In DNA, the CDR3 is TGTGCCAGCAGTCGGCGGGGATTTCGAGACAATGAGCAGTTCTTC. It encodes CASSRRGFRDNEQFF.

The chain recombines TRBV15 with TRBJ2-7, with no clear D. This CDR3 comprises 17 residues. The ends were cut back, 2 bases at V and 0 bases at J, with 17 bases in the middle. Germline V CDR1 and CDR2: LNHNV, YYDKDF (reference sequence). Here the CDR3 reads CATSRTAVSTGSYEQYF. The CDR3, as DNA: TGTGCCACCAGCAGAACCGCGGTCTCCACGGGCTCCTACGAGCAGTACTTC.

This clonotype was counted many times. V and J are TRBV2 and TRBJ1-6; D is unresolved. Germline V lookup: CDR1 SNHLY, CDR2 FYNNEI. This CDR3 has 15 residues. Trimming left V 6 bases short and J 0 bases short, with 9 bases between. CDR3 protein: CASRTRDSYNSPLHF. The CDR3, as DNA: TGTGCCAGCAGAACCAGAGACTCCTATAATTCACCCCTCCACTTT.

This clonotype showed up many times. This chain uses TRBV28 with TRBJ2-6; D is ambiguous. Germline loops: CDR1 MDHEN, CDR2 SYDVKM. The CDR3 covers 14 residues. Trimming took 4 bases from V and 2 from J, leaving 6 bases between them. CDR3 bases: TGTGCCAGCAGTTCCCCGGCTGGGGCCAACGTCCTGACTTTC. Amino acids: CASSSPAGANVLTF. Together with reference TRBV28 and TRBJ2-6, the CDR3 gives the full variable domain: DVKVTQSSRYLVKRTGEKVFLECVQDMDHENMFWYRQDPGLGLRLIYFSYDVKMKEKGDIPEGYSVSREKKERFSLILESASTNQTSMYLCASSSPAGANVLTFGAGSRLTVL.

This clonotype was seen a few times. The chain has TRBV19 and TRBJ1-3, with D unresolved. V was clipped by 5 bases and J by 2 bases, with 13 bases between them. CDR1 and CDR2 (germline): LNHDA, SQIVND (reference sequence). This CDR3 has 15 amino acids. CDR3 sequence (DNA): TGTGCCAGTAGTGGCTCTTATGGAACTGGAAACACCATATATTTT. The encoded protein is CASSGSYGTGNTIYF.

This clonotype occurred many times. The chain recombines TRBV2 with TRBJ1-2, with D possibly being TRBD1 (5 bases). Trimming left V 6 bases short and J 6 bases short, with 14 bases between. The CDR3 sequence is 13 residues long. From germline, CDR1 is SNHLY and CDR2 FYNNEI. Here the CDR3 reads CASSANQGNGYTF. The CDR3 DNA is TGTGCCAGCAGCGCCAACCAGGGAAATGGCTACACCTTC.

This clonotype was found many times. V gene TRBV7-2 combines with J gene TRBJ2-4, with D possibly being TRBD1 (5 bases). This CDR3 spans 13 amino acids. V was clipped by 5 bases and J by 7 bases, with 12 bases between them. Germline CDR1 is SGHTA and CDR2 is FQGNSA. In nucleotides, the CDR3 is TGTGCCAGCAGCCCAGGGCCCATTAACATTCAGTACTTC. The encoded protein is CASSPGPINIQYF. The full variable domain, with the rest looked up from reference TRBV7-2 and TRBJ2-4, is GAGVSQSPSNKVTEKGKDVELRCDPISGHTALYWYRQSLGQGLEFLIYFQGNSAPDKSGLPSDRFSAERTGGSVSTLTIQRTQQEDSAVYLCASSPGPINIQYFGAGTRLSVL.

This clonotype was detected ten times or more. The chain uses TRBV29-1 and TRBJ2-6, with a weak D call TRBD2 (5 bases). Germline CDR1 is SQVTM and CDR2 is ANQGSEA. V lost 3 bases to trimming and J lost 0 bases, with 15 bases between them. The CDR3 loop spans 17 amino acids. CDR3 amino acids: CSVDSGWGDSGANVLTF. The CDR3, as DNA: TGCAGCGTTGATTCTGGGTGGGGAGACTCTGGGGCCAACGTCCTGACTTTC. Filled out from reference TRBV29-1 and TRBJ2-6, the complete variable domain reads SAVISQKPSRDICQRGTSLTIQCQVDSQVTMMFWYRQQPGQSLTLIATANQGSEATYESGFVIDKFPISRPNLTFSTLTVSNMSPEDSSIYLCSVDSGWGDSGANVLTFGAGSRLTVL.

There are a few counts of this clonotype. This sequence joins TRBV12-5 and TRBJ2-1; tentative D call: TRBD2 (5 bases). Trimming took 3 bases from V and 2 from J, leaving 11 bases between them. Germline values: CDR1 LGHNT, CDR2 FRNRAP. There are 15 residues in the CDR3. In DNA, the CDR3 is TGTGCTAGTGGTTTCGGACGGGGAGCCTACAATGAGCAGTTCTTC. Translating gives CASGFGRGAYNEQFF.

At least ten counts were recorded for this clonotype. CDR3: CASSFQGADTEAFF. The CDR3 DNA reads TGCGCCAGCAGCTTTCAGGGGGCTGATACTGAAGCTTTCTTT. The rearrangement uses TRBV5-1 and TRBJ1-1; 8 positions match TRBD1. Germline trimming cut 2 bases from V and 5 bases from J; bases unmatched to any gene: 5. The CDR3 is made up of 14 amino acids. CDR1 is SGHRS, CDR2 YFSETQ, per germline.

The chain combines TRBV11-2 with TRBJ1-1; the D gene is possibly TRBD1 (6 bases). Germline V CDR1 and CDR2: SGHAT, FQNNGV. The CDR3 sequence is 15 residues long. V lost 3 bases to trimming and J lost 0 bases, with 11 bases between them. The DNA for the CDR3 is TGTGCCAGCAGCTTCGGGGGCGCGATGAACACTGAAGCTTTCTTT. Amino acid sequence: CASSFGGAMNTEAFF.

This clonotype was found many times. The V call is TRBV4-1, the J call TRBJ2-5, with D hard to call. CDR1 MGHRA and CDR2 YSYEKL come from the germline V gene. V shed 0 bases and J shed 2 bases, with 7 bases lying between them. The length of the CDR3 is 14 residues. CDR3 protein: CASSQDPMQETQYF. In DNA form, the CDR3 reads TGCGCCAGCAGCCAAGATCCGATGCAAGAGACCCAGTACTTC.

The chain links TRBV29-1 to TRBJ2-7; D gene uncertain. Trimming removed 5 bases at V and 7 bases at J, with 12 bases between. The germline V gene has CDR1 SQVTM and CDR2 ANQGSEA. This CDR3 is 11 amino acids long. In DNA form, the CDR3 reads TGCAGCGTTAAATGGTCGGCGGAGCAGTACTTC. Its protein is CSVKWSAEQYF.

This clonotype was found many times. J is TRBJ2-1 and V is TRBV30; D remains ambiguous. This CDR3 is 12 amino acids long. The ends were cut back, 0 bases at V and 9 bases at J, with 9 bases in the middle. Germline CDR1 and CDR2: GTSNPN and SVGIG (reference sequence). CDR3 nucleotide sequence: TGTGCCTGGAGTGTAAAGGTTGGTGAGCAGTTCTTC. Its translation: CAWSVKVGEQFF.

This clonotype was seen ten or more times. The chain has TRBV28 and TRBJ1-5; D call uncertain. The germline gives CDR1 MDHEN, CDR2 SYDVKM. There are 15 residues in the CDR3. V dropped 3 bases and J dropped 2 bases, with 11 bases sitting between them. The CDR3 sequence: CASSFSGWRNQPQHF. Written as DNA, the CDR3 is TGTGCCAGCAGTTTTTCGGGTTGGCGCAATCAGCCCCAGCATTTT.